This entry lists 28 T cell receptor beta chains sequenced from one sample in a study of CD8+ T cells in alopecia areata. Extracted from the samples, RNA was reverse transcribed into cDNA to serve as the sequencing template. Produced via immunoSEQ multiplex PCR; TCRdb's table is partial and in-frame only. The data contain about 97,000 clones, 55% to 70% of them singletons. Treatment in this sample: oral pan-JAK inhibitor, 5-10 mg twice daily. Material: CD8+ T cells sorted from blood, obtained at approximately week 61, from a patient treated with tofacitinib. These receptors all come from a human donor with alopecia areata.

The chain joins TRBV13 to TRBJ1-1, with D uncertain. The CDR3 runs to 13 residues. Trimming pared 0 bases from V and 0 bases from J, leaving 2 bases between. CDR1 is PRHDT and CDR2 is FYEKMQ in the germline V gene (reference sequence). This CDR3 is CASSLGMNTEAFF. For the CDR3, the DNA is TGTGCCAGCAGCTTAGGGATGAACACTGAAGCTTTCTTT.

The rearrangement uses TRBV5-6 and TRBJ1-1; TRBD1 aligns across 7 bases. CDR1 is SGHDT, CDR2 YYEEEE, per germline. There are 16 residues in the CDR3. Trimming at V came to 4 bases and at J to 4 bases, leaving 13 bases not matched to a gene. The CDR3 DNA sequence: TGTGCCAGCAGCACTAAAAATAACAGGGGTCGCACTGAAGCTTTCTTT. This gives the protein CASSTKNNRGRTEAFF.

The chain has TRBV4-1 and TRBJ2-1; TRBD2 matches at 8 bases. In germline, CDR1 is MGHRA, CDR2 YSYEKL. This CDR3 has 15 residues. With V trimmed by 4 bases and J by 3 bases, 5 bases remained unmatched. The CDR3 here is CASSRKAGVYNEQFF. CDR3 nucleotides: TGCGCCAGCAGCCGAAAAGCGGGGGTCTACAATGAGCAGTTCTTC.

The V call is TRBV29-1, the J call TRBJ1-1, with D tentatively TRBD1 (6 bases). The V end lost 5 bases, the J end lost 2 bases, and 15 bases lay between the germline ends. Germline CDR1 and CDR2: SQVTM and ANQGSEA. The CDR3 totals 14 residues. The CDR3 DNA is TGCAGCGTTTTCACAGGGAGATCAAACACTGAAGCTTTCTTT. This sequence encodes CSVFTGRSNTEAFF.

This clone was detected once. The rearrangement uses TRBV19 and TRBJ1-1; D perhaps matches TRBD1 (6 bases). V was cut by 9 bases and J by 4 bases, with 15 bases left in between. The CDR3 is made up of 13 amino acids. Germline CDR1 and CDR2: LNHDA and SQIVND (reference sequence). CDR3 in DNA: TGTGCCAGCAAAGCAGGGGCAATCACTGAAGCTTTCTTT. It specifies CASKAGAITEAFF. The whole variable domain, filled in from reference TRBV19 and TRBJ1-1, reads DGGITQSPKYLFRKEGQNVTLSCEQNLNHDAMYWYRQDPGQGLRLIYYSQIVNDFQKGDIAEGYSVSREKKESFPLTVTSAQKNPTAFYLCASKAGAITEAFFGQGTRLTVV.

This rearrangement joins TRBV7-9 to TRBJ1-5; possibly TRBD1 for D (6 bases). The CDR3 consists of 19 residues. The V end lost 0 bases, the J end lost 4 bases, and 22 bases lay between the germline ends. From germline, CDR1 is SEHNR and CDR2 FQNEAQ (reference sequence). This CDR3 is CASSLAGRGPEVENQPQHF. Written as DNA, the CDR3 is TGTGCCAGCAGCTTAGCGGGCCGGGGGCCCGAGGTGGAGAATCAGCCCCAGCATTTT.

This clone has only one observation. The sample contains more than one DNA sequence encoding this CDR3. The chain carries TRBV7-9 and TRBJ2-7; TRBD2 agrees at 10 bases. Germline trimming cut 2 bases from V and 2 bases from J; bases unmatched to any gene: 0. The CDR3 has 14 amino acids. Germline V CDR1 and CDR2: SEHNR, FQNEAQ (reference sequence). The CDR3 DNA reads TGTGCCAGCAGCTTAACTAGCGGGACCTACGAGCAGTACTTC. Its protein is CASSLTSGTYEQYF.

The chain is built from TRBV2 and TRBJ2-5; TRBD1 might be the D (5 bases). The CDR3 has 16 amino acids. V lost 2 bases and J 4 bases, leaving 17 bases between the germline ends. Germline assignment: CDR1 SNHLY and CDR2 FYNNEI. The CDR3 sequence is CASSESPGFVGETQYF. The CDR3, as DNA: TGTGCCAGCAGTGAATCCCCAGGGTTCGTCGGAGAGACCCAGTACTTC. Full variable domain (remainder filled in from reference TRBV2 and TRBJ2-5): EPEVTQTPSHQVTQMGQEVILRCVPISNHLYFYWYRQILGQKVEFLVSFYNNEISEKSEIFDDQFSVERPDGSNFTLKIRSTKLEDSAMYFCASSESPGFVGETQYFGPGTRLLVL.

V usage is TRBV7-9 and J usage is TRBJ1-5, with a tentative D call TRBD1 (5 bases). Germline V lookup: CDR1 SEHNR, CDR2 FQNEAQ (reference sequence). The CDR3 totals 13 residues. Trimming shortened V by 7 bases and J by 4 bases, and 11 bases separated the two germline ends. As DNA, the CDR3 is TGTGCCAGCACGCAGGGAAGTAATCAGCCCCAGCATTTT. Protein sequence: CASTQGSNQPQHF.

The V and J genes are TRBV23-1 and TRBJ2-3; D might be TRBD1 (6 bases). TRBV23-1 is annotated as an ORF whose role is uncertain. This CDR3 spans 15 amino acids. Trimming stripped 0 bases from V and 2 bases from J, with 9 bases between. The CDR3 bases are TGCGCCAGCAGTCAATCGACAGGATTCACAGATACGCAGTATTTT. Protein: CASSQSTGFTDTQYF.

The chain uses TRBV4-1 and TRBJ1-2; D uncertain. Per the germline V gene, CDR1 is MGHRA and CDR2 is YSYEKL. The CDR3 sequence is 12 residues long. Trimming cost V 1 base and J 8 bases, with 8 bases left between them. CDR3 coding DNA: TGCGCCAGCAGCCAAGCCGGGTCGGGCTACACCTTC. Its protein product is CASSQAGSGYTF.

The chain couples TRBV7-9 to TRBJ2-7, with TRBD1 matching over 11 bases. V shed 5 bases and J 4 bases; nucleotides not matched to a gene: 4. The CDR3 runs to 14 residues. Germline V gene lookup returns CDR1 SEHNR and CDR2 FQNEAQ (reference sequence). In nucleotides, the CDR3 is TGTGCCAGCAGCGTCCGGGACAGGGGGTACGAGCAGTACTTC. The encoded protein is CASSVRDRGYEQYF.

The sample holds a few counts of this clone. J is TRBJ1-5 and V is TRBV4-1; D not resolved. There are 15 residues in the CDR3. V lost 3 bases and J 1 base, leaving 10 bases between the germline ends. The V gene's germline CDR1 is MGHRA and CDR2 YSYEKL. The CDR3 bases are TGCGCCAGCAGCCAGCGGCGGGGAAGCAATCAGCCCCAGCATTTT. This encodes CASSQRRGSNQPQHF.

This clone came up a few times. The CDR3 DNA sequence: TGCAGCGTCTGGTGGGAGTTACCGGGACAGAACTATGGCTACACCTTC. Encoded protein: CSVWWELPGQNYGYTF. The V and J genes are TRBV29-1 and TRBJ1-2; 7 bases are shared with TRBD1. CDR1 and CDR2 (germline): SQVTM, ANQGSEA. The ends lost 6 bases at V and 2 bases at J; junction bases unmatched: 15. The CDR3 runs 16 residues.

The chain uses TRBV4-2 and TRBJ2-5; no clear D gene. V lost 4 bases and J 2 bases, leaving 14 bases between the germline ends. Germline CDR1 and CDR2: LGHNA and YNFKEQ. There are 15 residues in the CDR3. The CDR3 bases are TGTGCCAGCAGCCTCCGGCGGACGGAGCAAGAGACCCAGTACTTC. It yields the protein CASSLRRTEQETQYF.

The chain is built from TRBV11-2 and TRBJ2-3, with D unresolved. CDR3 length: 14 amino acids. Germline CDR1 and CDR2: SGHAT and FQNNGV. The germline V and J ends were trimmed by 2 bases and 7 bases, with 13 bases remaining between them. The DNA for the CDR3 is TGTGCCAGCAGCTTACCCGCCGGTTGGTATACGCAGTATTTT. Translation: CASSLPAGWYTQYF.

The chain uses TRBV29-1 and TRBJ1-6; unclear D gene. Trimming took off 5 bases at V and 8 bases at J, with 10 bases between the two ends. This CDR3 contains 12 residues. Per the germline V gene, CDR1 is SQVTM and CDR2 is ANQGSEA. The CDR3 is CSVRGIDSPLHF. CDR3 bases: TGCAGCGTTCGGGGTATCGATTCACCCCTCCACTTT.

This rearrangement joins TRBV30 to TRBJ1-1, with D possibly matching TRBD1 (5 bases). Germline values: CDR1 GTSNPN, CDR2 SVGIG (reference sequence). The CDR3 has 13 amino acids. Trimming took off 3 bases at V and 5 bases at J, with 13 bases between the two ends. Written as DNA, the CDR3 is TGTGCCTGGAGAAAACAGGAGAGTACTGAAGCTTTCTTT. As protein: CAWRKQESTEAFF.

The chain combines TRBV9 with TRBJ2-7; the D gene is possibly TRBD1 (5 bases). This CDR3 region has 15 residues. Germline V gene sequence: CDR1 SGDLS, CDR2 YYNGEE. The ends were cut back, 0 bases at V and 5 bases at J, with 15 bases in the middle. CDR3 region: CASSVDLGQAHEQYF. The CDR3 nucleotides read TGTGCCAGCAGCGTAGACTTGGGGCAAGCCCACGAGCAGTACTTC. The full variable domain, completed using reference TRBV9 and TRBJ2-7, is DSGVTQTPKHLITATGQRVTLRCSPRSGDLSVYWYQQSLDQGLQFLIQYYNGEERAKGNILERFSAQQFPDLHSELNLSSLELGDSALYFCASSVDLGQAHEQYFGPGTRLTVT.

V and J are TRBV10-3 and TRBJ1-2; D is possibly TRBD1 (5 bases). This CDR3 has 11 residues. CDR1 ENHRY and CDR2 SYGVKD come from the germline V gene. The V end lost 6 bases, the J end lost 8 bases, and 10 bases lay between the germline ends. Here the CDR3 DNA reads TGTGCCATCAGGGGGGTTGGGGGCTACACCTTC. Protein: CAIRGVGGYTF.

V is TRBV5-6 and J is TRBJ2-7; 7 nucleotides align to TRBD1. Trimming took 3 bases from V and 10 from J; bases not matched to a gene: 4. Per the germline V gene, CDR1 is SGHDT and CDR2 is YYEEEE. CDR3 length: 11 residues. As DNA, the CDR3 is TGTGCCAGCAGCTACGGACAGGTCCAGTACTTC. Its protein is CASSYGQVQYF.

The rearrangement links TRBV21-1 to TRBJ2-7. TRBV21-1 is assigned pseudogene status. The CDR3 spans 16 residues. The CDR3: CASSKGETAEPYEQYF. The DNA of the CDR3 is TGTGCCAGCAGCAAAGGAGAGACGGCCGAACCCTACGAGCAGTACTTC.

The chain is built from TRBV19 and TRBJ1-6; 7 positions agree with TRBD1. This CDR3 has 15 amino acids. Germline-derived CDR1 and CDR2 are LNHDA and SQIVND (reference sequence). V trimming: 3 bases; J trimming: 6 bases; junction bases outside the gene matches: 5. This CDR3 is CASSIWGQPNSPLHF. In nucleotides, the CDR3 is TGTGCCAGTAGTATCTGGGGACAGCCTAATTCACCCCTCCACTTT.

This clone was found a few times. In DNA, the CDR3 is TGTGCCAGCTATGACAGGGGAGGTCAGCCCCAGCATTTT. This encodes CASYDRGGQPQHF. V and J are TRBV21-1 and TRBJ1-5; TRBD1 is the table's D call and was not checked against the DNA. TRBV21-1 is classified as a pseudogene. The CDR3 consists of 13 residues.

DNA for the CDR3: TGTGCCACCAGCAGAGAATCTCCAGCCGGGGAGCTGTTTTTT. Protein product: CATSRESPAGELFF. This chain joins TRBV15 and TRBJ2-2; D is undetermined. V lost 0 bases and J 6 bases, leaving 8 bases between the germline ends. The CDR3 contains 14 residues. Germline V gene data show CDR1 as LNHNV and CDR2 as YYDKDF (reference sequence).

This chain uses TRBV23-1 with TRBJ2-5; 9 bases line up with TRBD2. TRBV23-1 qualifies as an ORF whose function is uncertain. J gave up 3 bases and V 4 bases, and 21 bases lay outside the gene matches. The CDR3 extends over 20 amino acids. CDR3 sequence (DNA): TGCGCCAGCAGTCGCCCCAACCAGCAGGGGGGGTTAGCGGGGGAAGAGACCCAGTACTTC. Translation: CASSRPNQQGGLAGEETQYF.

The rearrangement uses TRBV7-8 and TRBJ2-7, with D perhaps TRBD1 (5 bases). Trimming removed 0 bases at V and 4 bases at J, with 13 bases between. Germline CDR1 SGHVS, CDR2 FQNEAQ. This CDR3 has 15 amino acids. CDR3: CASSLARTRGYEQYF. CDR3 sequence (DNA): TGTGCCAGCAGCTTAGCTCGAACAAGGGGTTACGAGCAGTACTTC.

This rearrangement joins TRBV4-1 to TRBJ1-5; TRBD1 matches at 9 bases. The CDR3 is made up of 14 amino acids. V dropped 2 bases and J dropped 5; count of bases not matched to a gene: 1. The germline CDR1 and CDR2 sequences are MGHRA and YSYEKL. The CDR3 nucleotides are TGCGCCAGCAGCCAAAGACAGGGGGATCAGCCCCAGCATTTT. Encoded protein: CASSQRQGDQPQHF.